This TCR beta chain derives from a study of blood T cell repertoires in COVID-19. Across the study: COVID-19 samples, acute and convalescent, were from the United States, Italy and Spain.

The ends lost 6 bases at V and 5 bases at J; junction bases unmatched: 9. The germline CDR1 and CDR2 sequences are LGHDT and YNNKEL (reference sequence). This CDR3 comprises 15 residues. A single count supports this clone. The data were produced by immunoSEQ multiplex PCR, yet TCRdb's version contains in-frame clones alone and is incomplete. The table lists approximately 250,000 clones, 70% to 85% of them singletons. Individuals drawn from some 25 US areas were roughly 18 to 100 years old. The material sequenced was PBMCs or T cells enriched from blood (not recorded which). The chain is built from TRBV3-1 (or the pseudogene TRBV3-2) and TRBJ1-5, with 8 bases fitting TRBD1. The receptor's source is a man aged 40-50 years who had recovered from COVID-19. In DNA, the CDR3 is TGTGCCAGCAGTCAATCAGGGGGCGGATATCAGCCCCAGCATTTT. Protein sequence: CASSQSGGGYQPQHF.